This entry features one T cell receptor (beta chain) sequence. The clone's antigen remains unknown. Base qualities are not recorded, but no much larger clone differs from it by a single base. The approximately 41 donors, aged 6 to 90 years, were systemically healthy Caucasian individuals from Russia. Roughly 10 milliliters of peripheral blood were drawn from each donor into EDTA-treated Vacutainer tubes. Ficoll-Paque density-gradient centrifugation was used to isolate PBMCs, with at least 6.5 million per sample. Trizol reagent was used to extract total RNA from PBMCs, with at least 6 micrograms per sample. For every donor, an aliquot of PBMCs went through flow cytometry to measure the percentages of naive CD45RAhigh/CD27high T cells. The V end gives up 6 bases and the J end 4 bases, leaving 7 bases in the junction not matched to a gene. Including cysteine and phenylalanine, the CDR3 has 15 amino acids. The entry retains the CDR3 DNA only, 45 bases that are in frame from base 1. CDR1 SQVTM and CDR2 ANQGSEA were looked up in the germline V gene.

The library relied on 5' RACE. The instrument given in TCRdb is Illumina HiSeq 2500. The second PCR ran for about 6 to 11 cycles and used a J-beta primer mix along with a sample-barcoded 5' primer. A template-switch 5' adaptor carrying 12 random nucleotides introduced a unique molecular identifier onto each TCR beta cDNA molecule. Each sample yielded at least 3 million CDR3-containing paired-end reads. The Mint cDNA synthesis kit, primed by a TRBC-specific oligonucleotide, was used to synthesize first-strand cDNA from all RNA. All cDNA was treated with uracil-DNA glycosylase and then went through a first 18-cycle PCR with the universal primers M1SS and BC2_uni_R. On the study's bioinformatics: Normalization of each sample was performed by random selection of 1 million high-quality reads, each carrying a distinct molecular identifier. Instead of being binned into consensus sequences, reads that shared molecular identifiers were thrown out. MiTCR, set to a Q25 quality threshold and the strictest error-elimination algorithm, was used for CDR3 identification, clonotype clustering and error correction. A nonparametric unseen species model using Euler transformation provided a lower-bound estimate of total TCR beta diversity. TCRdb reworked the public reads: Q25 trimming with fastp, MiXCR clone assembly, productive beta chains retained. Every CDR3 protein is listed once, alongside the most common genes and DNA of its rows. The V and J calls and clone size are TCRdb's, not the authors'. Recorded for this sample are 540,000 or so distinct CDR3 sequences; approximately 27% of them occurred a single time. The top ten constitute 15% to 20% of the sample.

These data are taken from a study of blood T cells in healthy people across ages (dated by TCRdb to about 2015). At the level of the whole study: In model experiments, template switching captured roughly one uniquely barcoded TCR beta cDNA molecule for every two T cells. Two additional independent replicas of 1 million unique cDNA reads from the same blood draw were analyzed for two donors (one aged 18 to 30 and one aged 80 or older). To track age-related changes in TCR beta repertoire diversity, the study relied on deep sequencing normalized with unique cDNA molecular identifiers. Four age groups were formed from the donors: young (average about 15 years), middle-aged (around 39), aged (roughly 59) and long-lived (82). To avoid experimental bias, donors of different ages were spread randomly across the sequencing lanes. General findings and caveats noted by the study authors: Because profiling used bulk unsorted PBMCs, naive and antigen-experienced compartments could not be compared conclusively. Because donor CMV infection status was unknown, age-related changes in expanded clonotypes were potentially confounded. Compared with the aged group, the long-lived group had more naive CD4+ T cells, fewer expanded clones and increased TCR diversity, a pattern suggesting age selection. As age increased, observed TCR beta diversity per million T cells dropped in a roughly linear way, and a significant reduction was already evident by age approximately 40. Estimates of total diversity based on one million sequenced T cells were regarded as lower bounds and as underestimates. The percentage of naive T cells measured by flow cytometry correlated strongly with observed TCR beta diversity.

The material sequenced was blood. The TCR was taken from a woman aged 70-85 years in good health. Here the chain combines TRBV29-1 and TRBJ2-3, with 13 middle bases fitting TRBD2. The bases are TGCAGCGTATCCAGACTAGCGGGGGGACCAGATACGCAGTATTTT. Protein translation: CSVSRLAGGPDTQYF.